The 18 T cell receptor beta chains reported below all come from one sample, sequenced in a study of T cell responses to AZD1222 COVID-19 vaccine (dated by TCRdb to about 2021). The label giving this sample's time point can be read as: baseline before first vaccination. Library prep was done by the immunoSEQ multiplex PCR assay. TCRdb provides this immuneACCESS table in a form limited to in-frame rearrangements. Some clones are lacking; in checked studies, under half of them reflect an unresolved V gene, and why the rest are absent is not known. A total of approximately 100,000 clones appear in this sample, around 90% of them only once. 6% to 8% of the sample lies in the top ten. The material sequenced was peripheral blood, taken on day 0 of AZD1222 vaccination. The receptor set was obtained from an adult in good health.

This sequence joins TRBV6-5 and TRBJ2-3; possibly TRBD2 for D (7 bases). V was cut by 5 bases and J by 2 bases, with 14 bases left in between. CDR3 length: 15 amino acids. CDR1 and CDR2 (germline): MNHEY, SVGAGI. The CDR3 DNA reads TGTGCCAGCAGTCTACGGGGGGCACCCACAGATACGCAGTATTTT. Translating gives CASSLRGAPTDTQYF.

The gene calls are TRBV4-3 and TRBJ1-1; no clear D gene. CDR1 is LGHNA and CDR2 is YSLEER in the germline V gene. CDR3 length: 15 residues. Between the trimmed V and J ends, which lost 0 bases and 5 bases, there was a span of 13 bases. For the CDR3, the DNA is TGCGCCAGCAGCCAAGATTTCGTCTACGCGACTGAAGCTTTCTTT. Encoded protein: CASSQDFVYATEAFF.

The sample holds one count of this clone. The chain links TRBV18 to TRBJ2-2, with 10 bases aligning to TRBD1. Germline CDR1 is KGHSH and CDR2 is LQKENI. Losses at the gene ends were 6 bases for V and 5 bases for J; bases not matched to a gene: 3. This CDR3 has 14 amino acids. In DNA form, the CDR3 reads TGTGCCAGCTCCCAGGGACAGGGGACCGGGGAGCTGTTTTTT. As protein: CASSQGQGTGELFF.

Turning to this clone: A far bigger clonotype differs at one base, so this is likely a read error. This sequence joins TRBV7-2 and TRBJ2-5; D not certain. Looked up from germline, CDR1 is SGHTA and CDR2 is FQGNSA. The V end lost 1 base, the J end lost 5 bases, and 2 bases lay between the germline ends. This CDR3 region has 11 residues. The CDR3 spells CASSLVETQYF. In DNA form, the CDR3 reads TGTGCCAGCAGCTTAGTGGAGACCCAGTACTTC.

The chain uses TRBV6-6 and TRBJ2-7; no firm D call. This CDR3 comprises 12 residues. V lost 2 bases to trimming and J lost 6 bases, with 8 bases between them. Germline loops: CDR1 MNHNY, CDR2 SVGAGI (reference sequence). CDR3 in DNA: TGTGCCAGCAGTTACCTCTTCGGCGAGCAGTACTTC. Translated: CASSYLFGEQYF.

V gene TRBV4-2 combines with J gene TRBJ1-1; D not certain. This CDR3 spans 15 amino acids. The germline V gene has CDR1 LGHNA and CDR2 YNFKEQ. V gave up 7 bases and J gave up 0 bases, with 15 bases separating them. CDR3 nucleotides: TGTGCCAGCACTCACAGTCGGTTCCTGAACACTGAAGCTTTCTTT. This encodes CASTHSRFLNTEAFF.

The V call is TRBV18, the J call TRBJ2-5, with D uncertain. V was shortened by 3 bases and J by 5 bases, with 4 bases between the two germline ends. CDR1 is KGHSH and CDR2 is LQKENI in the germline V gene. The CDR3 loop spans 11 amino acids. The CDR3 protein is CASSPIETQYF. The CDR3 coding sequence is TGTGCCAGCTCACCCATTGAGACCCAGTACTTC.

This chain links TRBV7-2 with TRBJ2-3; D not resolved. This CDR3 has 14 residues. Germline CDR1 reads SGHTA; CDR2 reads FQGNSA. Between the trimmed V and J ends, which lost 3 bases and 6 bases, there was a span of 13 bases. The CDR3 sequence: CASSFPTSSDTQYF. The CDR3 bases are TGTGCCAGCAGCTTCCCCACATCATCGGATACGCAGTATTTT.

The CDR3 DNA is TGCAGCGTTGAAGTAGACAGTGGTGGCTACACCTTC. This encodes CSVEVDSGGYTF. The genes are TRBV29-1 and TRBJ1-2, with D perhaps TRBD1 (5 bases). V gave up 1 base and J gave up 7 bases, with 10 bases separating them. The CDR3 sequence is 12 residues long. From germline, CDR1 is SQVTM and CDR2 ANQGSEA. The full variable domain, in which reference TRBV29-1 and TRBJ1-2 provide the parts outside the CDR3, is SAVISQKPSRDICQRGTSLTIQCQVDSQVTMMFWYRQQPGQSLTLIATANQGSEATYESGFVIDKFPISRPNLTFSTLTVSNMSPEDSSIYLCSVEVDSGGYTFGSGTRLTVV.

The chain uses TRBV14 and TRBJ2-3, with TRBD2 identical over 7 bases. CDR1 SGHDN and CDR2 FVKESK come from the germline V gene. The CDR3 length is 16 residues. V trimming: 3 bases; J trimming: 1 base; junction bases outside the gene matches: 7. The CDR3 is CASSQLGGFGTDTQYF. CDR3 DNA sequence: TGTGCCAGCAGCCAGCTCGGGGGGTTCGGCACAGATACGCAGTATTTT.

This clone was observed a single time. This CDR3 is CASSLRRDAWSDTQYF. Written as DNA, the CDR3 is TGTGCCAGCAGCTTACGGCGGGATGCATGGTCAGATACGCAGTATTTT. V usage is TRBV7-8 and J usage is TRBJ2-3, with a tentative D call TRBD2 (6 bases). The CDR3 length is 16 residues. Germline CDR1 and CDR2: SGHVS and FQNEAQ. V dropped 2 bases and J dropped 4 bases, with 16 bases sitting between them.

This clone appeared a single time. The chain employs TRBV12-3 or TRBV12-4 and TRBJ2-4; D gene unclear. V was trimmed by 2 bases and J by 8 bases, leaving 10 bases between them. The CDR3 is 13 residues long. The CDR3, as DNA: TGTGCCAGCAGTTTAACTGGGTTGGACATTCAGTACTTC. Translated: CASSLTGLDIQYF.

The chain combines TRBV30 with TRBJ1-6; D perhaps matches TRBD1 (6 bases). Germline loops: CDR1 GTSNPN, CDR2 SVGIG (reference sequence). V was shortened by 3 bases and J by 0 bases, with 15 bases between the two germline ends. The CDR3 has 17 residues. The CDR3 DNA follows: TGTGCCTGGAGGCCTGGGGGGCCCTTCTCCTATAATTCACCCCTCCACTTT. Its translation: CAWRPGGPFSYNSPLHF. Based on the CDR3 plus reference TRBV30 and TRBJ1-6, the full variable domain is SQTIHQWPATLVQPVGSPLSLECTVEGTSNPNLYWYRQAAGRGLQLLFYSVGIGQISSEVPQNLSASRPQDRQFILSSKKLLLSDSGFYLCAWRPGGPFSYNSPLHFGNGTRLTVT.

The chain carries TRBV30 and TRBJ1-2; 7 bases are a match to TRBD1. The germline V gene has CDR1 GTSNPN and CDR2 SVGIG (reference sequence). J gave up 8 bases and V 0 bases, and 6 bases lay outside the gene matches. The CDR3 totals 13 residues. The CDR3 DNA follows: TGTGCCTGGAGTGTACACAGGGGAGGCGGCTACACCTTC. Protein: CAWSVHRGGGYTF.

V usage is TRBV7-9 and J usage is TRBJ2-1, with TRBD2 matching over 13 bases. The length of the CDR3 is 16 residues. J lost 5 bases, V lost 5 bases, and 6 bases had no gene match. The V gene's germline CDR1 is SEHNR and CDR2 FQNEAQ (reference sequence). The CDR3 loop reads CASSPWTSGRDNEQFF. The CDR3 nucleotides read TGTGCCAGCAGCCCCTGGACTAGCGGGAGAGACAATGAGCAGTTCTTC.

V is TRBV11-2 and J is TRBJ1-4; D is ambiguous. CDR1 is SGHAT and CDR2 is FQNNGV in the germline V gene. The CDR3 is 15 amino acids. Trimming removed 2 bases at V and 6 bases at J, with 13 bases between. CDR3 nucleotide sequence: TGTGCCAGCAGCTTATTGGGCCAGCTGGATGAAAAACTGTTTTTT. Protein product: CASSLLGQLDEKLFF.

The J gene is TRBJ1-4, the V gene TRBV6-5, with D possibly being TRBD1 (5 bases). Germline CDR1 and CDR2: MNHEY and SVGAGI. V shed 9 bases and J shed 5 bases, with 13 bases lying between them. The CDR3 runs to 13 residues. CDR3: CASVGTGNEKLFF. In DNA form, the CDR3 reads TGTGCCAGTGTAGGGACGGGCAATGAAAAACTGTTTTTT.

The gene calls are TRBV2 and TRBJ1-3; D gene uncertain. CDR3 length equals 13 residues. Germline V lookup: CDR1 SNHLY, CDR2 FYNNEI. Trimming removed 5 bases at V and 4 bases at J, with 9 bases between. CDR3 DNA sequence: TGTGCCAGCAGTAGGTTGGAAGGAAACACCATATATTTT. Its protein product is CASSRLEGNTIYF.